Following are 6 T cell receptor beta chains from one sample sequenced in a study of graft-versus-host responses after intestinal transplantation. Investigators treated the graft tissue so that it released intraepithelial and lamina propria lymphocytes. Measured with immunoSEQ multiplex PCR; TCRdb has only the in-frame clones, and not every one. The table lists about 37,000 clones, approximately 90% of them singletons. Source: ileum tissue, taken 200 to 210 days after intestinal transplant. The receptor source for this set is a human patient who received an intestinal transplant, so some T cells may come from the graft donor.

CDR3 in amino acids: CASSSDEGDTQYF. The CDR3 DNA is TGTGCCAGCAGCTCCGATGAGGGAGATACGCAGTATTTT. The V call is TRBV7-6, the J call TRBJ2-3, with a tentative D call TRBD2 (5 bases). Trimming took off 4 bases at V and 5 bases at J, with 10 bases between the two ends. From germline, CDR1 is SGHVS and CDR2 FNYEAQ. This CDR3 region has 13 residues.

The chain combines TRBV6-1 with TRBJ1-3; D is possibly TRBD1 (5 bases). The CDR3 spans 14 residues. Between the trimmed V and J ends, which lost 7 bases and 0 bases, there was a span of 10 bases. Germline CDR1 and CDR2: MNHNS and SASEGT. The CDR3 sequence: CASKQGFSGNTIYF. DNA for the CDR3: TGTGCCAGCAAGCAGGGTTTCTCTGGAAACACCATATATTTT.

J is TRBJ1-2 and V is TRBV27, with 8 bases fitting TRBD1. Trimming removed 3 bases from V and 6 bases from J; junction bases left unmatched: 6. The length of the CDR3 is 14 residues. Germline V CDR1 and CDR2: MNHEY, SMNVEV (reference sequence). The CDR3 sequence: CASSLAGGGDGYTF. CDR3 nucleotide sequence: TGTGCCAGCAGTTTGGCAGGGGGCGGGGATGGCTACACCTTC.

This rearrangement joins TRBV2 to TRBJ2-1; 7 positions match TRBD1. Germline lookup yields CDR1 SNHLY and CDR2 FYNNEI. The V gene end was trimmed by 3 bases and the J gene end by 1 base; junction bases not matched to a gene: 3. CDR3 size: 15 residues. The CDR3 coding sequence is TGTGCCAGCAGTGAGGTGGGACAGTCCTACAATGAGCAGTTCTTC. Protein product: CASSEVGQSYNEQFF.

CDR3 coding DNA: TGTGCCAGCAGTTTTGCTAGCGGGGGACACAATGAGCAGTTCTTC. Its translation is CASSFASGGHNEQFF. The chain links TRBV27 to TRBJ2-1; 10 bases map to TRBD2. CDR1 and CDR2 from the germline V gene are MNHEY and SMNVEV (reference sequence). With V trimmed by 3 bases and J by 5 bases, 4 bases remained unmatched. CDR3 length: 15 amino acids.

CDR3 nucleotides: TGTGCCAGCAGTTTGGGGGGACAGGGCCCTAATCAGCCCCAGCATTTT. Translating gives CASSLGGQGPNQPQHF. The chain recombines TRBV27 with TRBJ1-5; TRBD1 aligns across 9 bases. The CDR3 loop spans 16 amino acids. CDR1 is MNHEY, CDR2 SMNVEV, per germline (reference sequence). V lost 3 bases to trimming and J lost 4 bases; unmatched junction nucleotides: 7.